The 5 T cell receptor beta chains listed next were all sequenced from one sample in a study of T cell changes during pregnancy in multiple sclerosis. TCRdb keeps only in-frame clones here, not all; method: immunoSEQ multiplex PCR. The profile shows more than 80,000 clones, 90% to 95% of them singletons. The input for sequencing was peripheral blood, taken in the second trimester of pregnancy. These receptors all come from a female donor with multiple sclerosis, enrolled in a pregnancy study.

This clone showed up just once. V gene TRBV15 combines with J gene TRBJ1-1; D remains ambiguous. The germline V and J ends were trimmed by 8 bases and 3 bases, with 19 bases remaining between them. The CDR3 consists of 15 residues. The germline V gene encodes CDR1 LNHNV and CDR2 YYDKDF (reference sequence). The CDR3 sequence: CATRVSHQPDTEAFF. The CDR3 DNA reads as TGTGCCACCCGAGTTTCCCACCAACCGGACACTGAAGCTTTCTTT.

This clone was seen a single time. The gene calls are TRBV30 and TRBJ1-2, with 12 bases aligning to TRBD1. Germline V gene sequence: CDR1 GTSNPN, CDR2 SVGIG (reference sequence). This CDR3 spans 16 amino acids. V trimming: 5 bases; J trimming: 4 bases; junction bases outside the gene matches: 11. The CDR3 is CAWVGDRGRWGYGYTF. As DNA, the CDR3 is TGTGCCTGGGTAGGGGACAGGGGGCGCTGGGGCTATGGCTACACCTTC.

The gene calls are TRBV5-5 and TRBJ2-7; 10 bases match TRBD2. There are 16 residues in the CDR3. V lost 4 bases and J lost 4; bases outside the gene matches: 11. Germline loops: CDR1 SGHKS, CDR2 YYEKEE (reference sequence). The CDR3 sequence: CASSRRWGSGRYEQYF. In nucleotides, the CDR3 is TGTGCCAGCAGCCGAAGGTGGGGTAGCGGGAGGTACGAGCAGTACTTC.

The chain employs TRBV5-6 and TRBJ1-3, with D possibly TRBD1 on 5 matching bases. The germline CDR1 and CDR2 sequences are SGHDT and YYEEEE. The CDR3 is 17 amino acids. Trimming shortened V by 0 bases and J by 0 bases, and 13 bases separated the two germline ends. The CDR3 nucleotides read TGTGCCAGCAGCTTGGCACCTAGACAGTCCTCTGGAAACACCATATATTTT. Amino acid sequence: CASSLAPRQSSGNTIYF.

The chain employs TRBV19 and TRBJ1-5; 9 nucleotides align to TRBD1. Germline CDR1 and CDR2: LNHDA and SQIVND (reference sequence). With V trimmed by 5 bases and J by 0 bases, 14 bases remained unmatched. There are 19 residues in the CDR3. CDR3 amino acids: CASSAFGTGTGYSNQPQHF. Here the CDR3 DNA reads TGTGCCAGTAGTGCATTTGGGACAGGGACTGGGTATAGCAATCAGCCCCAGCATTTT.